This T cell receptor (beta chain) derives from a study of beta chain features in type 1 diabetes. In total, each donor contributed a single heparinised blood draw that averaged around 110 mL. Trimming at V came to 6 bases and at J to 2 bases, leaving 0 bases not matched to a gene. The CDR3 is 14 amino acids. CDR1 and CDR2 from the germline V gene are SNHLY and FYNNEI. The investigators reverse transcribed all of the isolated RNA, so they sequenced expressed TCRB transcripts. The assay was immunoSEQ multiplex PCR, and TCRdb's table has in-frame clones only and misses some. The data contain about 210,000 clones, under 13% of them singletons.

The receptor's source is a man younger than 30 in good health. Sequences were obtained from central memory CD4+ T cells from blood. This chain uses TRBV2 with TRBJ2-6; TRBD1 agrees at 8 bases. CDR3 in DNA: TGTGCCAGCAGACAGGGGGCTGGGGCCAACGTCCTGACTTTC. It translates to CASRQGAGANVLTF.